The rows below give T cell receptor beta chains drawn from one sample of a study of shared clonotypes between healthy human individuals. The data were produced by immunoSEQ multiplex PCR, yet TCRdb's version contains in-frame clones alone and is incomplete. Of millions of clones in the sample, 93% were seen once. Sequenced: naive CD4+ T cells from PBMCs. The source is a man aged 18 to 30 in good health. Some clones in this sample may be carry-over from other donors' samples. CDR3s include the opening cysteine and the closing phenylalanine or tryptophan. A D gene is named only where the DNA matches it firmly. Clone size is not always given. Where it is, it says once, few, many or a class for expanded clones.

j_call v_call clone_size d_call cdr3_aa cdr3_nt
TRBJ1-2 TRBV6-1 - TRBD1 CASRTGVTNYGYTF TGTGCCAGCCGGACAGGGGTGACTAACTATGGCTACACCTTC
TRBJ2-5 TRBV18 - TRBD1 CASSPGDRVLAGETQYF TGTGCCAGCTCACCAGGGGACAGGGTTTTAGCAGGAGAGACCCAGTACTTC
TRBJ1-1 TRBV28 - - CASSFSHITNFNTEAFF TGTGCCAGCAGTTTCTCACACATAACCAACTTCAACACTGAAGCTTTCTTT
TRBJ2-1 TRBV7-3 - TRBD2 CASSLMSGSPYNEQFF TGTGCCAGCAGCTTAATGAGCGGGAGCCCCTACAATGAGCAGTTCTTC
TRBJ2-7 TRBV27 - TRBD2 CASGKRGAYEQYF TGTGCCAGCGGGAAGCGGGGGGCCTACGAGCAGTACTTC
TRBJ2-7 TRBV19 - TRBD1 CASSSSRDRAYEQYF TGTGCCAGTAGTTCAAGCCGGGACAGGGCTTACGAGCAGTACTTC
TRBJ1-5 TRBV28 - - CASRGDTTYQPQHF TGTGCCAGCAGGGGGGACACCACCTATCAGCCCCAGCATTTT
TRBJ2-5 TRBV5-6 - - CASSSGHRDFTQYF TGTGCCAGCAGCTCTGGGCACAGGGACTTTACCCAGTACTTC
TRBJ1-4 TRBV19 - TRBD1 CASGTTGSNEKLFF TGTGCCTCCGGTACGACAGGGTCTAATGAAAAACTGTTTTTT
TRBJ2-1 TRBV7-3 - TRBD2 CASSRGLAGNNEQFF TGTGCCAGCAGCAGGGGACTAGCGGGAAACAATGAGCAGTTCTTC
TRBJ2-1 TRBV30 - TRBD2 CAWKTFRTSGSYNEQFF TGTGCCTGGAAAACCTTCAGGACTAGCGGGAGTTATAATGAGCAGTTCTTC
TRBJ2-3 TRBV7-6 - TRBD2 CASSLGRERGRDTQYF TGTGCCAGCAGCTTAGGGCGGGAGCGCGGTCGAGATACGCAGTATTTT
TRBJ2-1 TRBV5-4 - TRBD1 CASSADRVRDEQFF TGTGCCAGCAGCGCGGACAGGGTCAGGGATGAGCAGTTCTTC
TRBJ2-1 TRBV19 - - CASTMAGGAYNEQFF TGTGCCAGTACCATGGCTGGGGGGGCGTACAATGAGCAGTTCTTC
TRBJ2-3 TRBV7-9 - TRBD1 CAGRQGTFTDTQYF TGTGCCGGAAGACAGGGGACTTTCACAGATACGCAGTATTTT
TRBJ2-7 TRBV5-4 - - CASTRDRTPYEQYF TGTGCCAGCACCCGAGACAGGACTCCCTACGAGCAGTACTTC
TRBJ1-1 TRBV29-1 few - CSTRGVTEAFF TGCAGCACGAGGGGGGTCACTGAAGCTTTCTTT
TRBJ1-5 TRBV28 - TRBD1 CASSGGQGSQPQHF TGTGCCAGCAGCGGTGGACAGGGAAGTCAGCCCCAGCATTTT
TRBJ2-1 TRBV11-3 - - CASSLGLSSNEQFF TGTGCCAGCAGCTTAGGACTTAGCAGCAATGAGCAGTTCTTC
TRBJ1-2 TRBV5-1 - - CASSLTTGTAMYGYTF TGCGCCAGCAGCCTTACTACCGGGACGGCTATGTATGGCTACACCTTC
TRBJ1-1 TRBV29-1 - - CSVKTQKNTEAFF TGCAGCGTTAAGACACAAAAGAACACTGAAGCTTTCTTT
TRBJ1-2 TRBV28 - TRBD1 CASTNQGAGYGYTF TGTGCCAGCACAAACCAGGGGGCCGGCTATGGCTACACCTTC
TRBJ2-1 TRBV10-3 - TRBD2 CAIKREGPSSYNEQFF TGTGCCATTAAGCGGGAGGGCCCTAGCTCCTACAATGAGCAGTTCTTC
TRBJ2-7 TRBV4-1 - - CASSRQGMDSYEQYF TGCGCCAGCAGCCGGCAGGGGATGGACTCCTACGAGCAGTACTTC
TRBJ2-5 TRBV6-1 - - CANGVGIAPQETQYF TGTGCCAACGGGGTAGGAATAGCACCACAAGAGACCCAGTACTTC
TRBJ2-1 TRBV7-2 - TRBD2 CASSLGLAAYNEQFF TGTGCCAGCAGCCTTGGCCTAGCGGCCTACAATGAGCAGTTCTTC
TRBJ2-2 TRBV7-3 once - CASSFRGDTGELFF TGTGCCAGCAGCTTTCGAGGGGACACCGGGGAGCTGTTTTTT
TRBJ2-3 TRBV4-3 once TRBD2 CASSLYPSGASTDTQYF TGCGCCAGCAGCCTATACCCGAGCGGGGCTAGCACAGATACGCAGTATTTT
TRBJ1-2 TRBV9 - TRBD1 CASSRGQAGYTF TGTGCCAGCAGCCGTGGACAGGCGGGCTACACCTTC
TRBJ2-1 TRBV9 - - CASSSREGRVQYNEQFF TGTGCCAGCAGCTCACGAGAGGGCAGGGTGCAATACAATGAGCAGTTCTTC
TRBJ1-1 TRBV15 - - CATSRGGGDTEAFF TGTGCCACCAGCAGAGGAGGAGGGGACACTGAAGCTTTCTTT
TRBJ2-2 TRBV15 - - CATRILRNTGELFF TGTGCCACCAGAATCCTCCGCAACACCGGGGAGCTGTTTTTT
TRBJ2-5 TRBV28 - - CASEIGETQYF TGTGCCAGCGAGATCGGAGAGACCCAGTACTTC
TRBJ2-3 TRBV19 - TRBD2 CASSIKSAIAGAGDTQYF TGTGCCAGTAGTATTAAGTCCGCGATAGCGGGAGCAGGGGATACGCAGTATTTT
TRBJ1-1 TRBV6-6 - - CASLISEAEAFF TGTGCCAGTCTGATCTCTGAGGCTGAAGCTTTCTTT
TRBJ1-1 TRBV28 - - CASSTGGEYTEAFF TGTGCCAGCAGCACGGGGGGGGAGTACACTGAAGCTTTCTTT
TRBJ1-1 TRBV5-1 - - CASSPGGVTTEAFF TGCGCCAGCAGCCCGGGAGGCGTGACCACTGAAGCTTTCTTT
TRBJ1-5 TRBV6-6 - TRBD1 CASSSEGAGIQPQHF TGTGCCAGCAGTTCAGAGGGGGCAGGTATACAGCCCCAGCATTTT
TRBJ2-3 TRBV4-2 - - CASSQDGSLSTDTQYF TGTGCCAGCAGCCAAGATGGCAGTCTCAGCACAGATACGCAGTATTTT
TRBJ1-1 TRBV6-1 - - CASGSDSMNTEAFF TGTGCCAGCGGTTCGGACAGCATGAACACTGAAGCTTTCTTT
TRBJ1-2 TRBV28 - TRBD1 CASSLDRPEGPYGYTF TGTGCCAGCAGTTTGGACAGGCCGGAGGGGCCCTATGGCTACACCTTC
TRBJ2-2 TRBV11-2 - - CASSLDRGSTGELFF TGTGCCAGCAGCTTAGATCGGGGGAGCACCGGGGAGCTGTTTTTT
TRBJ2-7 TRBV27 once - CASRGGSYEQYF TGTGCTTCTCGAGGGGGAAGCTACGAGCAGTACTTC
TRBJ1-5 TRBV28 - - CASRTPLGSNQPQHF TGTGCCAGCAGGACCCCCCTTGGTAGCAATCAGCCCCAGCATTTT
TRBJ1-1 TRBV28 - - CASSLGVLGNTEAFF TGTGCCAGCAGTTTAGGGGTATTGGGTAACACTGAAGCTTTCTTT
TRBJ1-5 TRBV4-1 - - CASSQGPATGQPQHF TGCGCCAGCAGCCAAGGACCCGCCACAGGTCAGCCCCAGCATTTT
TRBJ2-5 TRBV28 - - CAASRGSPQETQYF TGTGCCGCTAGTAGGGGGAGTCCTCAAGAGACCCAGTACTTC
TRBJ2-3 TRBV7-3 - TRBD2 CASSIRGSRGTDTQYF TGTGCCAGCAGCATCCGCGGGAGCAGAGGCACAGATACGCAGTATTTT
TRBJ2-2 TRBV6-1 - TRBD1 CASSRDRGPGELFF TGTGCCAGCAGCCGGGACAGGGGCCCCGGGGAGCTGTTTTTT
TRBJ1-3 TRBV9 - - CASSVASSVGNTIYF TGTGCCAGCAGCGTAGCAAGTTCGGTTGGAAACACCATATATTTT
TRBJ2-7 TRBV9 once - CASSAVRTSDEQYF TGTGCCAGCAGCGCCGTCCGGACCTCCGACGAGCAGTACTTC
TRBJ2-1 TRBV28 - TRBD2 CASSRAGGPINEQFF TGTGCCAGCAGTCGGGCGGGAGGGCCGATCAATGAGCAGTTCTTC
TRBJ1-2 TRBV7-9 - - CASGYGYGYTF TGTGCCAGCGGTTATGGGTACGGCTACACCTTC
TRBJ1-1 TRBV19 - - CASSTPAGVNTEAFF TGTGCCAGTAGTACCCCGGCGGGGGTAAACACTGAAGCTTTCTTT
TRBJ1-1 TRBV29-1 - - CSVYGGGSTEAFF TGCAGCGTTTATGGTGGAGGGAGCACTGAAGCTTTCTTT
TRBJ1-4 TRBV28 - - CASRVGGNDEKLFF TGTGCCAGCAGGGTGGGGGGTAATGATGAAAAACTGTTTTTT
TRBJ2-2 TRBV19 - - CASSIDPGHDTGELFF TGTGCCAGTAGTATAGATCCGGGGCATGATACCGGGGAGCTGTTTTTT
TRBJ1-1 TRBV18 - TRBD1 CASHRGNTEAFF TGTGCCAGCCACAGGGGAAACACTGAAGCTTTCTTT
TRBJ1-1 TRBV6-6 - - CASSYGDSRGTEAFF TGTGCCAGCAGTTACGGGGACTCCCGGGGCACTGAAGCTTTCTTT